Below, 20 T cell receptor beta chains from the same sample are listed, as sequenced in a study of cytomegalovirus exposure and HLA in healthy donors. With 60 Vbeta and 13 Jbeta primers, the PCR was carried out. Profiled with immunoSEQ multiplex PCR; TCRdb holds only in-frame clones, not every one. The sample comprises 75,000 to 100,000 clones, 65% to 85% of which are singletons, and roughly 3% rests with the top ten. Sequencing was performed on PBMCs. The origin of the receptors is a man aged 40-55 years in good health and CMV-seronegative.

To note about this clone: Mismatch with germline at one junction end may stem from a read error. This sequence joins TRBV7-7 and TRBJ1-1, with 7 nucleotides matching TRBD1. Germline assignment: CDR1 SSHAT and CDR2 FNYEAQ (reference sequence). The CDR3 extends over 13 amino acids. CDR3 protein: CASSRDRNTEAFF. The DNA for the CDR3 is TGTGCTAGCAGCCGGGACAGGAACACTGAAGCTTTCTTT.

V gene TRBV2 combines with J gene TRBJ1-5; 12 nucleotides line up with TRBD1. Trimming removed 4 bases from V and 2 bases from J; junction bases left unmatched: 12. The CDR3 length is 19 residues. Germline-derived CDR1 and CDR2 are SNHLY and FYNNEI. In nucleotides, the CDR3 is TGTGCCAGCAGTGCTCACGGGACAGGGGGCGCGGCGGGCAATCAGCCCCAGCATTTT. Its protein product is CASSAHGTGGAAGNQPQHF. Combining the CDR3 with reference TRBV2 and TRBJ1-5 gives the whole variable domain EPEVTQTPSHQVTQMGQEVILRCVPISNHLYFYWYRQILGQKVEFLVSFYNNEISEKSEIFDDQFSVERPDGSNFTLKIRSTKLEDSAMYFCASSAHGTGGAAGNQPQHFGDGTRLSIL.

This chain links TRBV4-1 with TRBJ2-3; TRBD1 matches 10 bases. Germline loops: CDR1 MGHRA, CDR2 YSYEKL. The J segment lost 2 bases and the V segment lost 4 bases, leaving 6 bases of the junction unmatched. The CDR3 has 16 amino acids. The CDR3 bases are TGCGCCAGCAGCCCCGGGACAGGGGCCTTCACAGATACGCAGTATTTT. The encoded protein is CASSPGTGAFTDTQYF.

This clone was seen a few times. V is TRBV7-9 and J is TRBJ1-5; D is possibly TRBD1 (6 bases). The germline V gene has CDR1 SEHNR and CDR2 FQNEAQ (reference sequence). V shed 5 bases and J shed 1 base, with 12 bases lying between them. CDR3 length equals 15 residues. The CDR3 spells CASSPRGSSNQPQHF. The CDR3 DNA reads as TGTGCCAGCAGCCCAAGGGGGTCGAGCAATCAGCCCCAGCATTTT.

This clone showed up just once. V usage is TRBV20-1 and J usage is TRBJ2-5; TRBD2 might be the D (5 bases). Germline assignment: CDR1 DFQATT and CDR2 SNEGSKA (reference sequence). V dropped 6 bases and J dropped 5 bases, with 10 bases sitting between them. This CDR3 has 11 amino acids. The CDR3 nucleotides are TGCAGTGCCGAGGGCGGCGAGACCCAGTACTTC. This translates into CSAEGGETQYF.

This sequence joins TRBV10-2 and TRBJ2-7; D is perhaps TRBD1 (5 bases). Germline CDR1 is WSHSY and CDR2 is SAAADI. Trimming took 6 bases from V and 2 from J, leaving 11 bases between them. The CDR3 is made up of 13 amino acids. The CDR3 reads CASRLGHPYEQYF. In nucleotides, the CDR3 is TGCGCCAGCAGATTAGGACATCCCTACGAGCAGTACTTC.

This clone was counted once. The V and J genes are TRBV7-3 and TRBJ1-5; TRBD1 is a possible D gene (6 bases). CDR1 SGHTA and CDR2 FQGTGA come from the germline V gene. V gave up 5 bases and J gave up 6 bases, with 11 bases separating them. The CDR3 totals 13 residues. The CDR3 sequence is CASSVGGLQPQHF. In DNA, the CDR3 is TGTGCCAGCAGCGTCGGGGGGCTTCAGCCCCAGCATTTT.

The chain has TRBV19 and TRBJ1-1, with D unresolved. Trimming took off 3 bases at V and 3 bases at J, with 14 bases between the two ends. This CDR3 is built from 15 residues. In germline, CDR1 is LNHDA, CDR2 SQIVND (reference sequence). The CDR3 spells CASSIPLGKYTEAFF. The CDR3 DNA follows: TGTGCCAGTAGTATCCCCCTAGGAAAGTACACTGAAGCTTTCTTT.

The CDR3: CAWSPGQETQYF. CDR3 coding DNA: TGTGCCTGGAGCCCAGGGCAAGAGACCCAGTACTTC. The V gene is TRBV30, the J gene TRBJ2-5, with D possibly TRBD1 on 5 matching bases. Germline lookup yields CDR1 GTSNPN and CDR2 SVGIG (reference sequence). This CDR3 region has 12 residues. V was shortened by 3 bases and J by 2 bases, with 7 bases between the two germline ends.

This clone occurred once. DNA for the CDR3: TGTGCCAGCAGCCCCGGGACAGTCACCGGGGAGCTGTTTTTT. Encoded protein: CASSPGTVTGELFF. The chain uses TRBV28 and TRBJ2-2, with TRBD1 matching 7 bases. J was trimmed by 4 bases and V by 6 bases; bases with no gene match: 5. The CDR3 consists of 14 residues. The germline V gene encodes CDR1 MDHEN and CDR2 SYDVKM. Looking up the rest from reference TRBV28 and TRBJ2-2 gives the full variable domain: DVKVTQSSRYLVKRTGEKVFLECVQDMDHENMFWYRQDPGLGLRLIYFSYDVKMKEKGDIPEGYSVSREKKERFSLILESASTNQTSMYLCASSPGTVTGELFFGEGSRLTVL.

V usage is TRBV28 and J usage is TRBJ1-5, with TRBD1 identical over 9 bases. This CDR3 is built from 18 residues. The J segment lost 2 bases and the V segment lost 5 bases, leaving 13 bases of the junction unmatched. The germline CDR1 and CDR2 sequences are MDHEN and SYDVKM. The DNA of the CDR3 is TGTGCCAGCAGTCCCATTACAGGGGGCCTTTGGGGCAATCAGCCCCAGCATTTT. As protein: CASSPITGGLWGNQPQHF.

This clone was seen a handful of times. The chain joins TRBV6-5 to TRBJ2-2, with 7 bases that match TRBD1. The germline gives CDR1 MNHEY, CDR2 SVGAGI. The trim removed 6 bases at V and 6 bases at J, leaving 7 bases unmatched. CDR3 size: 14 residues. The CDR3 sequence is CASRPTGYSGELFF. Written as DNA, the CDR3 is TGTGCCAGCAGGCCGACAGGGTATTCCGGGGAGCTGTTTTTT.

In this sample, this clone turned up a few times. The gene calls are TRBV5-4 and TRBJ2-1, with 9 bases that match TRBD1. In germline, CDR1 is SGHNT, CDR2 YYREEE (reference sequence). Germline trimming cut 3 bases from V and 5 bases from J; bases unmatched to any gene: 6. The CDR3 sequence is 15 residues long. CDR3 residues: CASSSGTGKHNEQFF. As DNA, the CDR3 is TGTGCCAGCAGCTCCGGGACAGGGAAGCACAATGAGCAGTTCTTC.

The chain uses TRBV11-3 and TRBJ2-7, with TRBD1 matching 7 bases. J lost 0 bases, V lost 5 bases, and 1 base had no gene match. The germline gives CDR1 SGHNT, CDR2 YENEEA. There are 13 residues in the CDR3. In DNA form, the CDR3 reads TGTGCCAGCAGCCGGGACAGCTCCTACGAGCAGTACTTC. Protein product: CASSRDSSYEQYF. The full variable domain, in which reference TRBV11-3 and TRBJ2-7 provide the parts outside the CDR3, is EAGVVQSPRYKIIEKKQPVAFWCNPISGHNTLYWYLQNLGQGPELLIRYENEEAVDDSQLPKDRFSAERLKGVDSTLKIQPAELGDSAVYLCASSRDSSYEQYFGPGTRLTVT.

This CDR3 is CASSRGQLNTEAFF. For the CDR3, the DNA is TGTGCCAGTAGTAGGGGACAATTGAACACTGAAGCTTTCTTT. This chain connects TRBV19 to TRBJ1-1; a weak D match, TRBD1 (6 bases). The CDR3 spans 14 residues. With 4 bases removed from V and 0 bases from J, the gap between germline ends came to 9 bases. Germline CDR1 reads LNHDA; CDR2 reads SQIVND (reference sequence).

Details on this clone: Its ends do not fully match the called genes, so a read error is possible. The chain employs TRBV28 and TRBJ2-7; the D gene is possibly TRBD2 (5 bases). The V gene's germline CDR1 is MDHEN and CDR2 SYDVKM. The CDR3 length is 15 residues. CDR3 sequence reads: CASSPIGLGSYGQYF. The CDR3 DNA sequence: TGTGCCAGCAGTCCGATCGGACTGGGCTCCTACGGGCAGTACTTC. Filled out from reference TRBV28 and TRBJ2-7, the complete variable domain reads DVKVTQSSRYLVKRTGEKVFLECVQDMDHENMFWYRQDPGLGLRLIYFSYDVKMKEKGDIPEGYSVSREKKERFSLILESASTNQTSMYLCASSPIGLGSYGQYFGPGTRLTVT.

This chain connects TRBV5-4 to TRBJ1-4; 8 nucleotides match TRBD1. The CDR3 runs to 15 residues. Per the germline V gene, CDR1 is SGHNT and CDR2 is YYREEE (reference sequence). V was pared by 0 bases and J by 6 bases, with 4 bases of the junction left unmatched. Here the CDR3 reads CASSLGTGGYEKLFF. CDR3 in DNA: TGTGCCAGCAGCTTGGGCACAGGGGGGTATGAAAAACTGTTTTTT.

J is TRBJ2-7 and V is TRBV10-3; 14 nucleotides agree with TRBD2. V gave up 6 bases and J gave up 6 bases; unmatched junction bases: 10. Germline V gene sequence: CDR1 ENHRY, CDR2 SYGVKD. The CDR3 sequence is 16 residues long. The CDR3 loop is CAIRTSGGAGWGEQYF. The DNA for the CDR3 is TGTGCCATCAGGACTAGCGGGGGGGCCGGGTGGGGCGAGCAGTACTTC.

The chain combines TRBV28 with TRBJ1-2; D is unresolved. The CDR3 sequence is 15 residues long. The germline V gene has CDR1 MDHEN and CDR2 SYDVKM. V lost 7 bases and J 8 bases, leaving 23 bases between the germline ends. CDR3 nucleotides: TGTGCCAGCACCCAAGAGACCCCAGGCGCTGGGGGCTACACCTTC. It is translated as CASTQETPGAGGYTF.

The chain links TRBV5-1 to TRBJ2-1, with 8 positions matching TRBD2. Germline CDR1 is SGHRS and CDR2 is YFSETQ. V gave up 0 bases and J gave up 6 bases; unmatched junction bases: 8. The CDR3 covers 16 residues. The CDR3 DNA follows: TGCGCCAGCAGCTTGGGAAGGACTAGCTCAGGCAATGAGCAGTTCTTC. Protein product: CASSLGRTSSGNEQFF.